A single T cell receptor (beta chain) is shown here with its context. The sample originates from a study of cytomegalovirus exposure and HLA in healthy donors. CDR1 and CDR2 from the germline V gene are SQVTM and ANQGSEA. The CDR3 sequence is 13 residues long. Trimming pared 5 bases from V and 2 bases from J, leaving 10 bases between. PCR employed 60 Vbeta and 13 Jbeta primers. Sequenced by immunoSEQ multiplex PCR; TCRdb stores in-frame clones only, minus some. The table shows about 55,000 clones, with 70% to 85% occurring only once. The source material was PBMCs. The receptor was derived from a man between 25 and 39 years old in good health and CMV-seronegative. The rearrangement uses TRBV29-1 and TRBJ2-1; tentatively, D is TRBD1 (7 bases). CDR3 sequence: CSVQGEAYNEQFF. The CDR3 DNA is TGCAGCGTTCAGGGGGAGGCCTACAATGAGCAGTTCTTC.